Listed below are T cell receptor beta chains from one sample, sequenced in a study of blood T cell repertoires in COVID-19. Assay used: immunoSEQ multiplex PCR; TCRdb lists only in-frame clones, some missing. The sample consists of roughly 100,000 clones, 80% to 90% of them appearing once. Material for sequencing was peripheral blood. Receptors were obtained from a man aged 35 to 55 with active or convalescent COVID-19. Both conserved end residues are part of each CDR3. D genes are given only for firm matches. The size entry is marked missing in some rows and otherwise reads once, few, many or a size class.

abundance: few; j_gene: TRBJ2-7; d_gene: .; v_gene: TRBV5-4; CDR3nt: TGTGCCAGCAGCGACGGGACAACCTACGAGCAGTACTTC; CDR3aa: CASSDGTTYEQYF
abundance: .; j_gene: TRBJ2-3; d_gene: TRBD1; v_gene: TRBV25-1; CDR3nt: TGTGCCAGCAGCTCCGGGACAGGACAAACAGATACGCAGTATTTT; CDR3aa: CASSSGTGQTDTQYF
abundance: .; j_gene: TRBJ1-5; d_gene: .; v_gene: TRBV6-2/TRBV6-3; CDR3nt: TGTGCCAGCAGTTACGGGGCAGGGGATCAGCCCCAGCATTTT; CDR3aa: CASSYGAGDQPQHF
abundance: .; j_gene: TRBJ1-1; d_gene: TRBD1; v_gene: TRBV7-9; CDR3nt: TGTGCCAGCAGCTTAGGGACAGGGGATCAGACTGAAGCTTTCTTT; CDR3aa: CASSLGTGDQTEAFF
abundance: .; j_gene: TRBJ2-3; d_gene: TRBD2; v_gene: TRBV5-4; CDR3nt: TGTGCCAGCGCTTCAGCGGGGGGGCTCACAGATACGCAGTATTTT; CDR3aa: CASASAGGLTDTQYF
abundance: .; j_gene: TRBJ2-7; d_gene: .; v_gene: TRBV12-3/TRBV12-4; CDR3nt: TGTGCCAGCACCGTCTCCCCAGGGGCCGAGCAGTACTTC; CDR3aa: CASTVSPGAEQYF
abundance: .; j_gene: TRBJ1-4; d_gene: TRBD1; v_gene: TRBV7-9; CDR3nt: TGTGCCAGCAGCCACGGGACAGTGGGTGAAAAACTGTTTTTT; CDR3aa: CASSHGTVGEKLFF
abundance: .; j_gene: TRBJ2-7; d_gene: TRBD1; v_gene: TRBV10-1; CDR3nt: TGCGCCAGCAGTGAAGGGACAGGGGGCTACGAGCAGTACTTC; CDR3aa: CASSEGTGGYEQYF
abundance: .; j_gene: TRBJ2-3; d_gene: TRBD2; v_gene: TRBV7-2; CDR3nt: TGTGCCAGCAGCATACTAGCGGGGGGCCCAGATACGCAGTATTTT; CDR3aa: CASSILAGGPDTQYF
abundance: .; j_gene: TRBJ2-7; d_gene: .; v_gene: TRBV7-9; CDR3nt: TGTGCCAGCAGCTTAAATGGCGATCCGGGGTACTTC; CDR3aa: CASSLNGDPGYF
abundance: .; j_gene: TRBJ1-5; d_gene: .; v_gene: TRBV7-9; CDR3nt: TGTGCCAGCAGCTTAGGGATGGAGCAGCCCCAGCATTTT; CDR3aa: CASSLGMEQPQHF
abundance: once; j_gene: TRBJ2-5; d_gene: .; v_gene: TRBV7-2; CDR3nt: TGTGCCAGCAGCTTAACTACAGGAGTGATGCGAGAGACCCAGTACTTC; CDR3aa: CASSLTTGVMRETQYF
abundance: .; j_gene: TRBJ1-3; d_gene: .; v_gene: TRBV5-1; CDR3nt: TGCGCCAGCAGCTTGGCCGCGGGCTCTGGAAACACCATATATTTT; CDR3aa: CASSLAAGSGNTIYF
abundance: .; j_gene: TRBJ1-1; d_gene: .; v_gene: TRBV18; CDR3nt: TGTGCCAGCAGTCCTCAGGGGATCGGCACTGAAGCTTTCTTT; CDR3aa: CASSPQGIGTEAFF
abundance: .; j_gene: TRBJ1-2; d_gene: TRBD1; v_gene: TRBV9; CDR3nt: TGTGCCAGCAGCCCGACAGGGGATAGGGGCTACACCTTC; CDR3aa: CASSPTGDRGYTF
abundance: once; j_gene: TRBJ2-7; d_gene: TRBD1; v_gene: TRBV7-4; CDR3nt: TGTGCCAGCAGCTTGCGCGTGGAGGACAGGGTAGGTGGGGCCTTCACCGAGCAGTACTTC; CDR3aa: CASSLRVEDRVGGAFTEQYF
abundance: .; j_gene: TRBJ1-1; d_gene: TRBD1; v_gene: TRBV3-1/TRBV3-2; CDR3nt: TGTGCCAGCAGCCAAGGCCACAGGGGCACTGAAGCTTTCTTT; CDR3aa: CASSQGHRGTEAFF
abundance: .; j_gene: TRBJ2-1; d_gene: TRBD1; v_gene: TRBV19; CDR3nt: TGTGCCAGCCTTCCCCCGGGACAGAATGAGCAGTTCTTC; CDR3aa: CASLPPGQNEQFF
abundance: few; j_gene: TRBJ1-1; d_gene: .; v_gene: TRBV6-5; CDR3nt: TGTGCCAGCAGCAGAAACGGACTATTAGAAGCTTTCTTT; CDR3aa: CASSRNGLLEAFF
abundance: .; j_gene: TRBJ1-2; d_gene: TRBD1; v_gene: TRBV25-1; CDR3nt: TGTGCCAGCATATCCGGGACAGGGGTTTCTGGCTACACCTTC; CDR3aa: CASISGTGVSGYTF
abundance: once; j_gene: TRBJ2-1; d_gene: TRBD2; v_gene: TRBV7-2; CDR3nt: TGTGCCAGCAGCTTCCCGGGACTAGCAACTGATGAGCAGTTCTTC; CDR3aa: CASSFPGLATDEQFF
abundance: .; j_gene: TRBJ1-6; d_gene: .; v_gene: TRBV4-1; CDR3nt: TGCGCCAGCAGCCAAGAAGGGGAGGGAATCTCACCCCTCCACTTT; CDR3aa: CASSQEGEGISPLHF
abundance: .; j_gene: TRBJ2-1; d_gene: .; v_gene: TRBV7-2; CDR3nt: TGTGCCAGCAGCTTAGCTGCTAGCAGCAATGAGCAGTTCTTC; CDR3aa: CASSLAASSNEQFF
abundance: few; j_gene: TRBJ2-2; d_gene: .; v_gene: TRBV15; CDR3nt: TGTGCCACCAGCAGAGCCCACGGGGACACCGGGGAGCTGTTTTTT; CDR3aa: CATSRAHGDTGELFF
abundance: once; j_gene: TRBJ1-1; d_gene: .; v_gene: TRBV2; CDR3nt: TGTGCCAGCAGGCCTCAGGGGCAGAACACTGAAGCTTTCTTT; CDR3aa: CASRPQGQNTEAFF
abundance: .; j_gene: TRBJ2-5; d_gene: TRBD2; v_gene: TRBV6-5; CDR3nt: TGTGCCAGCAGTTACTCGATCGGGGGGGGACAAGAGACCCAGTACTTC; CDR3aa: CASSYSIGGGQETQYF
abundance: .; j_gene: TRBJ1-1; d_gene: .; v_gene: TRBV25-1; CDR3nt: TGTGCCAGCAGTGAACTGTCGAACACTGAAGCTTTCTTT; CDR3aa: CASSELSNTEAFF
abundance: .; j_gene: TRBJ2-2; d_gene: TRBD1; v_gene: TRBV7-9; CDR3nt: TGTGCCAGCAAAGACAGGGGGAAGACCGGGGAGCTGTTTTTT; CDR3aa: CASKDRGKTGELFF
abundance: .; j_gene: TRBJ1-2; d_gene: TRBD1; v_gene: TRBV7-7; CDR3nt: TGTGCTAGCAGTCGTAGTATGCCGGGACAGGCGAGCTATGGCTACACCTTC; CDR3aa: CASSRSMPGQASYGYTF
abundance: .; j_gene: TRBJ2-3; d_gene: .; v_gene: TRBV7-8; CDR3nt: TGTGCCAGCAGCTTAGCGTCCGGTTTCACTACGGATACGCAGTATTTT; CDR3aa: CASSLASGFTTDTQYF
abundance: .; j_gene: TRBJ1-5; d_gene: .; v_gene: TRBV15; CDR3nt: TGTGCCACCACCGGTATAACAGGGTTCAGCAATCAGCCCCAGCATTTT; CDR3aa: CATTGITGFSNQPQHF
abundance: .; j_gene: TRBJ2-2; d_gene: .; v_gene: TRBV6-4; CDR3nt: TGTGCCAGCGAGGTGCAGTCCAACACCGGGGAGCTGTTTTTT; CDR3aa: CASEVQSNTGELFF
abundance: .; j_gene: TRBJ2-1; d_gene: TRBD1; v_gene: TRBV11-2; CDR3nt: TGTGCCAGCAGCCTTACAGGGGTCGAGCAGTTCTTC; CDR3aa: CASSLTGVEQFF
abundance: .; j_gene: TRBJ1-1; d_gene: .; v_gene: TRBV19; CDR3nt: TGTGCCAGTAGTATGGGTACAGCCGGGAAAGCTTTCTTT; CDR3aa: CASSMGTAGKAFF
abundance: .; j_gene: TRBJ2-2; d_gene: .; v_gene: TRBV6-5; CDR3nt: TGTGCCAGCAGTTACCTATCTAACACCGGGGAGCTGTTTTTT; CDR3aa: CASSYLSNTGELFF
abundance: .; j_gene: TRBJ1-2; d_gene: .; v_gene: TRBV5-1; CDR3nt: TGCGCCAGCAGCTTGGAATCGGGAAGGGATGGCTACACCTTC; CDR3aa: CASSLESGRDGYTF
abundance: .; j_gene: TRBJ1-6; d_gene: .; v_gene: TRBV21-1; CDR3nt: TGTGCCAGCAGCTACAAAACAGGGGCTTCGGGGGGGCCCCTCCACTTT; CDR3aa: CASSYKTGASGGPLHF
abundance: .; j_gene: TRBJ2-7; d_gene: .; v_gene: TRBV1; CDR3nt: TGCACCAGCAGCTCCTCCGGCGAGCAGTACTTC; CDR3aa: CTSSSSGEQYF
abundance: .; j_gene: TRBJ1-1; d_gene: TRBD1; v_gene: TRBV19; CDR3nt: TGTGCCAGTAGTCACAGGGGCGGAAGCACTGAAGCTTTCTTT; CDR3aa: CASSHRGGSTEAFF
abundance: .; j_gene: TRBJ1-2; d_gene: .; v_gene: TRBV5-1; CDR3nt: TGCGCCAGCAGGAAGGACAGTGGCTACACCTTC; CDR3aa: CASRKDSGYTF
abundance: once; j_gene: TRBJ2-3; d_gene: .; v_gene: TRBV9; CDR3nt: TGTGCCAGCAGCCTAAGGGAGTCGGGCACAGATACGCAGTATTTT; CDR3aa: CASSLRESGTDTQYF
abundance: few; j_gene: TRBJ2-7; d_gene: TRBD1; v_gene: TRBV19; CDR3nt: TGTGCCAGTAGTGACAGGGCTGAAAGCTACGAGCAGTACTTC; CDR3aa: CASSDRAESYEQYF
abundance: .; j_gene: TRBJ1-4; d_gene: TRBD1; v_gene: TRBV9; CDR3nt: TGTGCCAGCAGCGCGGACAGGGGGCTCGCTGAAAAACTGTTTTTT; CDR3aa: CASSADRGLAEKLFF
abundance: .; j_gene: TRBJ1-1; d_gene: .; v_gene: TRBV9; CDR3nt: TGTGCCAGCAGCGGTCAGCGGGGGGATACGGGCACTGAAGCTTTCTTT; CDR3aa: CASSGQRGDTGTEAFF
abundance: .; j_gene: TRBJ2-5; d_gene: TRBD2; v_gene: TRBV5-1; CDR3nt: TGCGCCAGCAGCTTCGGAGCGGGGGGGAGCGAGACCCAGTACTTC; CDR3aa: CASSFGAGGSETQYF
abundance: .; j_gene: TRBJ1-2; d_gene: TRBD1; v_gene: TRBV9; CDR3nt: TGTGCCAGCAGCGTGGGGGGACAGGGTGGCTATGGCTACACCTTC; CDR3aa: CASSVGGQGGYGYTF
abundance: .; j_gene: TRBJ2-4; d_gene: .; v_gene: TRBV19; CDR3nt: TGTGCCAGTAGTGCGACAGAACTAGCCAAAAACATTCAGTACTTC; CDR3aa: CASSATELAKNIQYF
abundance: .; j_gene: TRBJ2-1; d_gene: TRBD2; v_gene: TRBV12-3/TRBV12-4; CDR3nt: TGTGCCAGCAGCTCCGGGACTACCAATGAGCAGTTCTTC; CDR3aa: CASSSGTTNEQFF
abundance: .; j_gene: TRBJ2-3; d_gene: TRBD2; v_gene: TRBV19; CDR3nt: TGTGCCAGTAGTATTAGGACCGGGACTAGCGGATTAGCAGATACGCAGTATTTT; CDR3aa: CASSIRTGTSGLADTQYF
abundance: .; j_gene: TRBJ1-6; d_gene: .; v_gene: TRBV7-2; CDR3nt: TGTGCCAGCAGCTTTGGTGGAGCTGGCCTATCACCCCTCCACTTT; CDR3aa: CASSFGGAGLSPLHF
abundance: .; j_gene: TRBJ2-6; d_gene: .; v_gene: TRBV7-9; CDR3nt: TGTGCCAGCAACCAGGTATCTGGGGCCAACGTCCTGACTTTC; CDR3aa: CASNQVSGANVLTF
abundance: .; j_gene: TRBJ1-6; d_gene: .; v_gene: TRBV7-2; CDR3nt: TGTGCCAGCAGCTTTTTGGAGAGCCCTTCACCCCTCCACTTT; CDR3aa: CASSFLESPSPLHF
abundance: .; j_gene: TRBJ2-2; d_gene: .; v_gene: TRBV10-3; CDR3nt: TGTGCCATCAGTGACTGGCAGAACACCGGGGAGCTGTTTTTT; CDR3aa: CAISDWQNTGELFF
abundance: .; j_gene: TRBJ1-2; d_gene: .; v_gene: TRBV9; CDR3nt: TGTGCCAGCGGGCAGGGCACACTCCGGAACTATGGCTACACCTTC; CDR3aa: CASGQGTLRNYGYTF